A selection of T cell receptor beta chains follows, all from one sample in a study of CD8 T cells in Susac syndrome. TCRdb fed the immunoSEQ multiplex PCR reads into MiXCR, producing one record per CDR3 protein. The table shows a few hundred thousand distinct CDR3 sequences, with just under 95% occurring only once. The sequencing input was CD4+ T cells from PBMCs. The receptor set was obtained from a human donor with multiple sclerosis. Each CDR3 is given with its conserved first and last residue. Clone size appears in some rows only: once, few, many, or a class for an expanded clone.

v_call: TRBV20-1
clone_size: NA
j_call: TRBJ1-2
cdr3_aa: CSARDSYGYTF

v_call: TRBV19
clone_size: once
j_call: TRBJ1-5
cdr3_aa: CASLSRHGNQPQHF

v_call: TRBV3-1
clone_size: NA
j_call: TRBJ2-6
cdr3_aa: CASSQQGSGANVLTF

v_call: TRBV7-2
clone_size: NA
j_call: TRBJ2-3
cdr3_aa: CASRERPPDTQYF

v_call: TRBV11-2
clone_size: NA
j_call: TRBJ2-5
cdr3_aa: CASSLDQRGWETQYF

v_call: TRBV9
clone_size: NA
j_call: TRBJ2-2
cdr3_aa: CASSAEGVNTGELFF

v_call: TRBV12-3/TRBV12-4
clone_size: NA
j_call: TRBJ2-5
cdr3_aa: CASSFVSELETQYF

v_call: TRBV9
clone_size: once
j_call: TRBJ2-3
cdr3_aa: CASSVRASGEDTQYF

v_call: TRBV29-1
clone_size: NA
j_call: TRBJ1-2
cdr3_aa: CSVEEQGAKYGYTF

v_call: TRBV29-1
clone_size: few
j_call: TRBJ1-4
cdr3_aa: CSVGQINEKLFF

v_call: TRBV3-1
clone_size: NA
j_call: TRBJ2-4
cdr3_aa: CASSQEPGAGIQYF

v_call: TRBV29-1
clone_size: NA
j_call: TRBJ1-2
cdr3_aa: CSVDRTGVDGYTF

v_call: TRBV29-1
clone_size: NA
j_call: TRBJ2-3
cdr3_aa: CSVKRGTDTQYF

v_call: TRBV25-1
clone_size: NA
j_call: TRBJ2-1
cdr3_aa: CASSEGPREQFF

v_call: TRBV5-1
clone_size: NA
j_call: TRBJ2-3
cdr3_aa: CASSNPPTRGSQYF

v_call: TRBV15
clone_size: NA
j_call: TRBJ1-1
cdr3_aa: CATSRDFGGAFF

v_call: TRBV29-1
clone_size: NA
j_call: TRBJ1-4
cdr3_aa: CSACVDPTNEKLFF

v_call: TRBV6-6
clone_size: NA
j_call: TRBJ2-2
cdr3_aa: CASSLGPANTGELFF

v_call: TRBV11-2
clone_size: NA
j_call: TRBJ1-2
cdr3_aa: CASSLGRGSVYGYTF

v_call: TRBV20-1
clone_size: NA
j_call: TRBJ1-5
cdr3_aa: CSARRRAGDNQPQHF

v_call: TRBV29-1
clone_size: NA
j_call: TRBJ2-2
cdr3_aa: CSAAVVATGELFF

v_call: TRBV27
clone_size: NA
j_call: TRBJ2-7
cdr3_aa: CASISGTGYEQYF